This is a list of T cell receptor beta chains from one sample in a study of blood T cell repertoires in COVID-19. Here immunoSEQ multiplex PCR was the method, and the copy in TCRdb shows in-frame clones only, minus some. The sample shows fewer than 250,000 clones, around 85% of them seen only once. Sequenced: PBMCs or T cells enriched from blood (not recorded which). The receptor source for this set is a woman aged 40 to 50 with acute COVID-19. Each CDR3 is given without its conserved first and last residue. Rows give clone size only sometimes, using once, few, many, or a class for an expanded clone.

clone_size v_call cdr3_aa
NA TRBV19 ASSAPGGLNQPQH
NA TRBV28 ASSPAGQGSTEAF
NA TRBV28 ASSPRLARALGSYEQY
few TRBV6-2/TRBV6-3 ASSYSDSMNTEAF
NA TRBV3-1/TRBV3-2 ASSQEGIGGETQY
NA TRBV9 ASSGGVGAETQY
once TRBV15 ATSRDLPLAYEQY
NA TRBV25-1 ASQPRGSDNEQF
NA TRBV2 ASNQRGFEEQF
NA TRBV29-1 SVVAGTDTQY
NA TRBV18 ASSTGGSTDTQY
NA TRBV27 ASSLSAEDGYT
NA TRBV19 ASSPTSGSRGANVLT
few TRBV18 ASSTQGGKAF
NA TRBV28 ASRALGVSY
NA TRBV10-2 ASSEAGASQPQH
NA TRBV7-2 ASSSGTGLISGANVLT
NA TRBV29-1 SVERAGRTYGYT
NA TRBV7-3 ASSLSSGGRPEAF
NA TRBV14 ASSPLGPGYNEQF
NA TRBV7-2 ATTAYGGSGNAF
NA TRBV29-1 SARGQSGYGYT
NA TRBV7-9 ASSLRDRGPSSSYNEQF
NA TRBV9 ASSVGDRNYEQY
NA TRBV3-1/TRBV3-2 ASSQRDTGELF
NA TRBV7-9 ASSLWDRQTDTQY
NA TRBV3-1/TRBV3-2 ASSQGSGYNEQF
NA TRBV3-1/TRBV3-2 ASSQGARKQF
NA TRBV28 ASSIFDRGGNEQF
NA TRBV2 ASKGFPSGNTIY
NA TRBV19 ASSLQGISGANVLT
NA TRBV7-2 ASSLAGGTYEQY
NA TRBV7-9 ASSSRDSSYEQY
NA TRBV6-5 ASFQGRPDTQY
once TRBV2 ASLGPGDEKLF
few TRBV5-1 ASSLGGNTGELF
NA TRBV5-1 ASSLGRVGNTEAF
NA TRBV7-3 ASSPSGGRNEQF
NA TRBV15 ATSRDASPVSAYEQY
NA TRBV30 AWTPGQVNEQF
NA TRBV2 ASSEMGVNQPQH
NA TRBV5-5 ASSLRLAGGPSYNEQF
NA TRBV18 ASSPPRGGTYEQY
NA TRBV6-4 ASSQGLAGVEEQY
once TRBV11-2 ASSLDTGSYEQY
few TRBV21-1 ASSKTTEEETQY
many TRBV20-1 SALESYEQY
NA TRBV5-1 ASSLGNNAGELF
few TRBV2 ASRRETEAF
NA TRBV28 ASLSMLGTVYGYT
NA TRBV3-1/TRBV3-2 ASSPTVSGNTIY
NA TRBV6-1 ASSELTGWQY
NA TRBV28 ASSSAQGHQPQH